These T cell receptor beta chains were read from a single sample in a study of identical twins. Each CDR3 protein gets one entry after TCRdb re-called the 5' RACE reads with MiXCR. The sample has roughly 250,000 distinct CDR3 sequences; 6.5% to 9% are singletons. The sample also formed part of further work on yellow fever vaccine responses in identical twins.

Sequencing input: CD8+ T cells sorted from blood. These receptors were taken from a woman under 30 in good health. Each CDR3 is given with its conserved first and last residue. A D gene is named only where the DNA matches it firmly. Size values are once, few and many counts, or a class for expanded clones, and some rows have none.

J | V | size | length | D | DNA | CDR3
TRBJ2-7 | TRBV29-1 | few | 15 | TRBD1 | TGCAGCGTTGGAGTTCGGGACAGGGGGACCTACGAGCAGTACTTC | CSVGVRDRGTYEQYF
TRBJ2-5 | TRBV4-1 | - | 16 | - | TGCGCCAGCAGCCAAGAGGGGGGCGGCCCCGCCGAGACCCAGTACTTC | CASSQEGGGPAETQYF
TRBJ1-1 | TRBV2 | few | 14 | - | TGTGCCAGCAGTGAATATTTTGGCTCAAGGGGTGCTTTCTTT | CASSEYFGSRGAFF
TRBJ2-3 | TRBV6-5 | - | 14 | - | TGTGCCAGCAGTTACTACCTGGGGTCAGATATGCAGTATTTT | CASSYYLGSDMQYF
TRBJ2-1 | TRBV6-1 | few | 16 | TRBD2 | TGTGCCAGCAGTAAGACTAGCGGTGCCTCCTACAATGAGCAGTTCTTC | CASSKTSGASYNEQFF
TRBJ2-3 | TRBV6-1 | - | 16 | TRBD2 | TGTGCCAGCAGTAATAGCGGGGGGCCTTTCACAGATACGCAGTATTTT | CASSNSGGPFTDTQYF
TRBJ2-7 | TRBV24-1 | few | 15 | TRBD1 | TGTGCCACCAGTGATCACAGGGGGCTCTCCTACGAGCAGTACTTC | CATSDHRGLSYEQYF
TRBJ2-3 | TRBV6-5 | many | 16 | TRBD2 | TGTGCCAGCAGTTACGTCGGCGGGGGGCTTGTAGATACGCAGTATTTT | CASSYVGGGLVDTQYF
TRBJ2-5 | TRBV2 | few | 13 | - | TGTGCCACCTACAACTGGGGAAAAGAGACCCAGTACTTC | CATYNWGKETQYF
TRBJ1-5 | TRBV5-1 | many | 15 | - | TGCGCCAGCAGCCTGAAACCTAACGACAATCAGCCCCAGCATTTT | CASSLKPNDNQPQHF
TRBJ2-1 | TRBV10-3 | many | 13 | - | TGTGCCATCAGTGAGTTCCCTTACAATGAGCAGTTCTTC | CAISEFPYNEQFF
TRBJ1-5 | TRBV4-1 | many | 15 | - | TGCGCCAGCAGCCAAGGACACTATAGCAATCAGCCCCAGCATTTT | CASSQGHYSNQPQHF
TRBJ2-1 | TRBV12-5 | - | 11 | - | TGTGCTAGTGGTACCGGACCAGAGCAGTTCTTC | CASGTGPEQFF
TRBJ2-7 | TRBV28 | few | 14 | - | TGTGCCAGCAGTAAGGGCGACAACTCCTACGAGCAGTACTTC | CASSKGDNSYEQYF
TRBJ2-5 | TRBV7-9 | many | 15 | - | TGTGCCAGCAGCTTAGACGGTTTTACAGAAGAGACCCAGTACTTC | CASSLDGFTEETQYF
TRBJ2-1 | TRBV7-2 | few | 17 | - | TGTGCCAGCAGCCCTAAGTACCCAGGGAGCTCCTACAATGAGCAGTTCTTC | CASSPKYPGSSYNEQFF
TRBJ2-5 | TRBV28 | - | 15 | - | TGTGCCAGCAGGCCCCTGCGGGGGCTCGAGGAGACCCAGTACTTC | CASRPLRGLEETQYF
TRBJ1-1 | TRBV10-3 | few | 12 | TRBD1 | TGTGCCGCCCGGACAGGGAACACTGAAGCTTTCTTT | CAARTGNTEAFF
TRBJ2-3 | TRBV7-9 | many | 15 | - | TGTGCCAGCAGCTGGATAGCTGAGGGAGCAGATACGCAGTATTTT | CASSWIAEGADTQYF
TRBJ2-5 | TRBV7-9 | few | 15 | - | TGTGCCAGCAGCTTTTCCAGGGGACTACAAGAGACCCAGTACTTC | CASSFSRGLQETQYF
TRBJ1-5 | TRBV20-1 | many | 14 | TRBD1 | TGCAGTGCTTGGACAGGGAAGTACGATCAGCCCCAGCATTTT | CSAWTGKYDQPQHF
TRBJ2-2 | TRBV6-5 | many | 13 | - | TGTGCCAGCAGTTACTCGTCGGGGGGGGAGCTGTTTTTT | CASSYSSGGELFF
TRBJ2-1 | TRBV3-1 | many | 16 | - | TGTGCCAGCAGCCAAGATGCCGGACTGGTCGAGAATGAGCAGTTCTTC | CASSQDAGLVENEQFF
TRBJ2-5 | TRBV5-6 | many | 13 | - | TGTGCCAGCAGCTGGGATGTTCGGGAGACCCAGTACTTC | CASSWDVRETQYF
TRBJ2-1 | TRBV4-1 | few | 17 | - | TGCGCCAGCAGCCTCAGGGGGGGAGGGAGCTCCTACAATGAGCAGTTCTTC | CASSLRGGGSSYNEQFF
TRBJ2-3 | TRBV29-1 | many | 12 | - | TGCAGCGTTGCGTGGGATACAGATACGCAGTATTTT | CSVAWDTDTQYF
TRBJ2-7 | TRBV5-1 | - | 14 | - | TGCGCCAGCAGCTCCGAGGGGGTACCCTACGAGCAGTACTTC | CASSSEGVPYEQYF
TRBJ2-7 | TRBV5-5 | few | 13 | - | TGTGCCAGCAGCTTACCGTTGCCTTCCGAGCAGTACTTC | CASSLPLPSEQYF
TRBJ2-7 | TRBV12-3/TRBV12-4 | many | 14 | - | TGTGCCAGCAGTTTAGCGGGGGGTATGTACGAGCAGTACTTC | CASSLAGGMYEQYF
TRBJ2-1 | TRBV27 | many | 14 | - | TGTGCCAGCAGTTTACCGGGGATTTACAATGAGCAGTTCTTC | CASSLPGIYNEQFF
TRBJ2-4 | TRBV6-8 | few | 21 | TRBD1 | TGTGCCAGCAGTTACCAACCGGGGACAGGGGGCGAATCGTTGACCAAAAACATTCAGTACTTC | CASSYQPGTGGESLTKNIQYF
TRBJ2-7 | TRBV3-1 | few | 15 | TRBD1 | TGTGCCAGCAGCCAAATGGTCCAGGGGGCAGGGGAGCAGTACTTC | CASSQMVQGAGEQYF
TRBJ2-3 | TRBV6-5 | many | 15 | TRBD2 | TGTGCCAGCAGTTACGGAGCGGGGGGCACAGATACGCAGTATTTT | CASSYGAGGTDTQYF
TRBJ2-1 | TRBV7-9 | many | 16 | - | TGTGCCAGCAGCCCCGAAGGGCCAAGCTCCTACAATGAGCAGTTCTTC | CASSPEGPSSYNEQFF
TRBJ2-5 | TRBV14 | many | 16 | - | TGTGCCAGCAGCGCAAACCGGGACTCCTCTCAAGAGACCCAGTACTTC | CASSANRDSSQETQYF
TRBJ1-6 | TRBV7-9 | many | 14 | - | TGTGCCAGCAGCCCCGGACAGTGGAGTTCACCCCTCCACTTT | CASSPGQWSSPLHF
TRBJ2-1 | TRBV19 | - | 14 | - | TGTGCCAGTAGTAGCCCCCTCTCCTGGGGTGAGCAGTTCTTC | CASSSPLSWGEQFF
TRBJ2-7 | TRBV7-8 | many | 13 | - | TGTGCCAGCAGCTTAGATCTAGAGGGCGAGCAGTACTTC | CASSLDLEGEQYF
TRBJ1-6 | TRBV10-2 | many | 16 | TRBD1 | TGCGCCAGCAGTGCAAGCCGACAGGGCTATAATTCACCCCTCCACTTT | CASSASRQGYNSPLHF
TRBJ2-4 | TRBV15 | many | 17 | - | TGTGCCACCAGCAGAGATTTCTTTCGGGGAGGAGGAAACATTCAGTACTTC | CATSRDFFRGGGNIQYF
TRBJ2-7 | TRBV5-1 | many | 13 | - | TGCGCCAGCAGCTTCGGAGCCCGGTACGAGCAGTACTTC | CASSFGARYEQYF
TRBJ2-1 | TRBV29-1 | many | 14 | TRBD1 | TGCAGCGTTTCGTGGACAGGGGTCTACAATGAGCAGTTCTTC | CSVSWTGVYNEQFF
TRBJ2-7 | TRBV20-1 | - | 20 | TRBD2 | TGCAGTGCTACCTACCTGGGGTTAGGCCTAGCGGGAGGCGCTCTGGGGGAGCAGTACTTC | CSATYLGLGLAGGALGEQYF
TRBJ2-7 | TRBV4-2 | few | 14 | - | TGTGCCAGCAGCCAAGAGGACAGCCCCTACGAGCAGTACTTC | CASSQEDSPYEQYF
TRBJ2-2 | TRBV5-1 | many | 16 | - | TGCGCCAGCAGCTTGCTGGAGTTTAGATACACCGGGGAGCTGTTTTTT | CASSLLEFRYTGELFF
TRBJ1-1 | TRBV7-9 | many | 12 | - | TGTGCCAGCAGCTTATTCAGGAGTGAAGCTTTCTTT | CASSLFRSEAFF
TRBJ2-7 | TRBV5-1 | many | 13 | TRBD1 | TGCGCCAGCAGCTTGGACACAGGGGGCGAGCAGTACTTC | CASSLDTGGEQYF
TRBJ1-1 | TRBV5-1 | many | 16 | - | TGCGCCAGCAGCACACGGGACGGCCTCTCGAACACTGAAGCTTTCTTT | CASSTRDGLSNTEAFF
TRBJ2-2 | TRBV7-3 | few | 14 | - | TGTGCCAGCAGCCAATACCCGGGAACCGGGGAGCTGTTTTTT | CASSQYPGTGELFF
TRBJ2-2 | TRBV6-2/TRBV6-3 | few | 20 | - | TGTGCCAGCAGCATCCCGGGACTGCCCAAACTGGATGAGAACACCGGGGAGCTGTTTTTT | CASSIPGLPKLDENTGELFF
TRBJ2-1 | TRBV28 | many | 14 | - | TGTGCCAGCAGTGGAGGGGGGACCTACAATGAGCAGTTCTTC | CASSGGGTYNEQFF
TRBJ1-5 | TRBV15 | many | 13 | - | TGTGCCACCAGCAGACGCAGGGAACAGCCCCAGCATTTT | CATSRRREQPQHF